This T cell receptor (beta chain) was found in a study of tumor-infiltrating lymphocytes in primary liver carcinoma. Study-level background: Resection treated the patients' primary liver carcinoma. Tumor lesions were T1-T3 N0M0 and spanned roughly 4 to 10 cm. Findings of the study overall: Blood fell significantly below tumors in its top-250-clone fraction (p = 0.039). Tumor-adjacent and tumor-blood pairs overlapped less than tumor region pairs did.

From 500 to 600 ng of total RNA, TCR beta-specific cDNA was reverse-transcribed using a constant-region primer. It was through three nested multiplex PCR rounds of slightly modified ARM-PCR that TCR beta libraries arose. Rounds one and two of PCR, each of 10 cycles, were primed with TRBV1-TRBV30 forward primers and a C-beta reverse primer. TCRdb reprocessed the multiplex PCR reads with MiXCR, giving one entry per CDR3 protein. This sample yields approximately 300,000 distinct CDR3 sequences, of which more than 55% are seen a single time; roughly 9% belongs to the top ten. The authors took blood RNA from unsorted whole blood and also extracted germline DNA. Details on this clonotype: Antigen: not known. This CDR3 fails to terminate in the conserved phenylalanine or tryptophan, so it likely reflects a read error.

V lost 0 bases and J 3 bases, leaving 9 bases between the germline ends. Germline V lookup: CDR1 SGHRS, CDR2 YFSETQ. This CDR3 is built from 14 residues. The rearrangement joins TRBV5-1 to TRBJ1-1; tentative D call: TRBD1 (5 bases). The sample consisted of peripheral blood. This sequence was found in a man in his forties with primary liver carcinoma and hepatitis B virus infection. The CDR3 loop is CASSLDGADTEAFS. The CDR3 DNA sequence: TGCGCCAGCAGCTTGGACGGGGCGGACACTGAAGCTTTCTCT.